This is a list of T cell receptor beta chains from one sample in a study of regulatory T cells in long-lasting Graves disease. Each CDR3 protein is one row after TCRdb ran MiXCR on the multiplex PCR reads. The sample shows more than 350,000 distinct CDR3 sequences, roughly a fifth of them seen only once. The sequenced sample was peripheral blood mononuclear cells (PBMCs), obtained when the disease was refractory, from a patient treated with antithyroid drugs. The receptors were gathered from a female donor with Graves disease. The CDR3 runs from the conserved cysteine through the conserved F or W. A D gene is named only where the DNA matches it firmly. Clone sizes are given selectively: once, few, many, or a class where the clone is expanded.

V: TRBV19; size: few; D: NA; J: TRBJ2-7; CDR3: CASSPPGWSIYEQYF; DNA: TGTGCCAGTAGCCCTCCTGGTTGGTCTATCTACGAGCAGTACTTC
V: TRBV7-8; size: many; D: NA; J: TRBJ2-5; CDR3: CASSSPTRKGYQETQYF; DNA: TGTGCCAGCAGCTCGCCCACCAGAAAAGGGTATCAAGAGACCCAGTACTTC
V: TRBV27; size: once; D: TRBD2; J: TRBJ2-1; CDR3: CASSFQGLAGVREQFF; DNA: TGTGCCAGCAGTTTCCAGGGACTAGCGGGAGTACGTGAGCAGTTCTTC
V: TRBV5-6; size: NA; D: TRBD1; J: TRBJ1-1; CDR3: CASSAGQGEAFF; DNA: TGTGCCAGCAGCGCTGGACAGGGGGAAGCTTTCTTT
V: TRBV15; size: many; D: NA; J: TRBJ2-5; CDR3: CATSRDYAGQETQYF; DNA: TGTGCCACCAGCAGAGATTACGCCGGCCAAGAGACCCAGTACTTC
V: TRBV27; size: NA; D: NA; J: TRBJ2-7; CDR3: CASSPQISYEQYF; DNA: TGTGCCAGCAGTCCCCAGATCTCCTACGAGCAGTACTTC
V: TRBV28; size: many; D: NA; J: TRBJ1-1; CDR3: CASKQGYTEAFF; DNA: TGTGCCAGCAAACAGGGTTACACTGAAGCTTTCTTT
V: TRBV27; size: many; D: NA; J: TRBJ1-5; CDR3: CASSLNSQNQPQHF; DNA: TGTGCCAGCAGTTTAAACAGCCAAAATCAGCCCCAGCATTTT
V: TRBV2; size: many; D: TRBD2; J: TRBJ2-7; CDR3: CASQTSGLYEQYF; DNA: TGTGCCAGCCAAACTAGCGGGCTATACGAGCAGTACTTC
V: TRBV20-1; size: few; D: NA; J: TRBJ1-5; CDR3: CSARGQGQPQHF; DNA: TGCAGTGCTAGAGGCCAGGGGCAGCCCCAGCATTTT
V: TRBV14; size: many; D: TRBD2; J: TRBJ2-7; CDR3: CASSQRESWYEQYF; DNA: TGTGCCAGCAGCCAGCGGGAGTCGTGGTACGAGCAGTACTTC
V: TRBV5-6; size: NA; D: TRBD2; J: TRBJ2-1; CDR3: CASSHGTSGYNEQFF; DNA: TGTGCCAGCAGCCACGGGACTAGCGGTTACAATGAGCAGTTCTTC
V: TRBV10-3; size: many; D: NA; J: TRBJ2-7; CDR3: CAISTSSYEQYF; DNA: TGTGCCATCAGTACTAGCTCCTACGAGCAGTACTTC
V: TRBV20-1; size: many; D: NA; J: TRBJ1-2; CDR3: CSARQGNYGYTF; DNA: TGCAGTGCACGGCAGGGAAACTATGGCTACACCTTC
V: TRBV7-2; size: many; D: NA; J: TRBJ2-2; CDR3: CATWSGELFF; DNA: TGTGCCACCTGGAGCGGGGAGCTGTTTTTT
V: TRBV6-1; size: many; D: NA; J: TRBJ1-4; CDR3: CASSERSTNEKLFF; DNA: TGTGCCAGCAGTGAACGTTCAACTAATGAAAAACTGTTTTTT
V: TRBV19; size: few; D: NA; J: TRBJ2-7; CDR3: CASNIAGNPSEQYF; DNA: TGTGCCAGTAATATAGCTGGAAACCCTTCCGAGCAGTACTTC
V: TRBV6-1; size: few; D: NA; J: TRBJ2-7; CDR3: CASSEATGRYEQYF; DNA: TGTGCCAGCAGTGAAGCTACGGGGAGATACGAGCAGTACTTC
V: TRBV9; size: NA; D: NA; J: TRBJ2-2; CDR3: CASSAQVGGAEELFF; DNA: TGTGCCAGCAGCGCCCAAGTGGGGGGGGCCGAGGAGCTGTTTTTT
V: TRBV20-1; size: NA; D: NA; J: TRBJ1-2; CDR3: CSARDAVPRGGYGYTF; DNA: TGCAGTGCTAGAGATGCGGTTCCCCGAGGGGGCTATGGCTACACCTTC
V: TRBV18; size: NA; D: TRBD1; J: TRBJ1-6; CDR3: CASSVGQGAGSPLHF; DNA: TGTGCCAGCTCAGTCGGACAGGGGGCAGGATCACCCCTCCACTTT
V: TRBV20-1; size: many; D: NA; J: TRBJ2-7; CDR3: CSARPRSGTTSYEQYF; DNA: TGCAGTGCTCGCCCCAGGAGCGGTACAACCTCCTACGAGCAGTACTTC
V: TRBV20-1; size: few; D: NA; J: TRBJ2-5; CDR3: CSARVARVETQYF; DNA: TGCAGTGCTAGAGTTGCCAGGGTCGAGACCCAGTACTTC
V: TRBV19; size: NA; D: NA; J: TRBJ2-5; CDR3: CAGSIDAEAETQYF; DNA: TGTGCCGGTAGTATAGATGCAGAGGCGGAGACCCAGTACTTC
V: TRBV28; size: many; D: NA; J: TRBJ2-7; CDR3: CASLTSTGTYEQYF; DNA: TGTGCCAGCCTAACCTCAACAGGAACCTACGAGCAGTACTTC
V: TRBV12-3/TRBV12-4; size: many; D: TRBD2; J: TRBJ2-5; CDR3: CASSLTSGSGETQYF; DNA: TGTGCCAGCAGTTTGACTAGCGGGAGCGGGGAGACCCAGTACTTC
V: TRBV6-5; size: many; D: NA; J: TRBJ1-1; CDR3: CASSFAGAEAFF; DNA: TGTGCCAGCAGTTTTGCAGGGGCTGAAGCTTTCTTT
V: TRBV11-3; size: many; D: NA; J: TRBJ2-7; CDR3: CASSLQCEQYF; DNA: TGTGCCAGCAGCTTACAGTGCGAGCAGTACTTC
V: TRBV29-1; size: many; D: NA; J: TRBJ2-7; CDR3: CSVAGGMSYEQYF; DNA: TGCAGCGTTGCTGGGGGAATGAGCTACGAGCAGTACTTC
V: TRBV4-1; size: few; D: NA; J: TRBJ1-1; CDR3: CASSQGPDSEAFF; DNA: TGCGCCAGCAGCCAAGGTCCGGACTCTGAAGCTTTCTTT
V: TRBV6-1; size: many; D: TRBD2; J: TRBJ2-7; CDR3: CASSPYSGALYEQYF; DNA: TGTGCCAGCAGTCCTTACAGCGGGGCCCTCTACGAGCAGTACTTC
V: TRBV5-6; size: NA; D: NA; J: TRBJ1-4; CDR3: CASSTSLDREKLFF; DNA: TGTGCCAGCAGCACGTCCCTCGATCGCGAAAAACTGTTTTTT
V: TRBV2; size: many; D: NA; J: TRBJ2-5; CDR3: CASSEARSQETQYF; DNA: TGTGCCAGCAGTGAAGCCCGGTCCCAAGAGACCCAGTACTTC
V: TRBV11-2; size: few; D: NA; J: TRBJ2-2; CDR3: CASSYPRQGGTGELFF; DNA: TGTGCCAGCAGCTACCCTCGACAGGGAGGAACCGGGGAGCTGTTTTTT
V: TRBV18; size: NA; D: NA; J: TRBJ2-1; CDR3: CASSPGLSLSYNEQFF; DNA: TGTGCCAGCTCACCGGGACTCTCTCTCTCCTACAATGAGCAGTTCTTC
V: TRBV2; size: many; D: NA; J: TRBJ1-2; CDR3: CASSENPLNPGLGYGYTF; DNA: TGTGCCAGCAGTGAGAATCCCCTGAATCCGGGGCTTGGCTATGGCTACACCTTC
V: TRBV7-8; size: few; D: TRBD2; J: TRBJ2-5; CDR3: CASSLGGREYQETQYF; DNA: TGTGCCAGCAGCTTAGGTGGGCGGGAGTACCAAGAGACCCAGTACTTC
V: TRBV12-3/TRBV12-4; size: many; D: TRBD1; J: TRBJ1-1; CDR3: CASSPNSGQGAEAFF; DNA: TGTGCCAGCAGTCCGAATTCGGGACAGGGCGCTGAAGCTTTCTTT
V: TRBV28; size: NA; D: NA; J: TRBJ2-1; CDR3: CASSLSSWGPGDEQFF; DNA: TGTGCCAGCAGTTTAAGTTCCTGGGGACCCGGGGATGAGCAGTTCTTC
V: TRBV28; size: many; D: TRBD1; J: TRBJ2-7; CDR3: CASSFSDIRGNEQYF; DNA: TGTGCCAGCAGTTTTTCGGACATCAGGGGGAACGAGCAGTACTTC
V: TRBV27; size: NA; D: NA; J: TRBJ2-7; CDR3: CASSPDSTPYEQYF; DNA: TGTGCCAGCAGTCCAGACAGCACTCCCTACGAGCAGTACTTC
V: TRBV6-1; size: many; D: TRBD1; J: TRBJ2-7; CDR3: CASRFTGGEQYF; DNA: TGTGCCAGCAGATTTACAGGGGGCGAGCAGTACTTC
V: TRBV6-2/TRBV6-3; size: NA; D: NA; J: TRBJ1-4; CDR3: CASISLGGVANEKLFF; DNA: TGTGCCAGCATCTCCCTTGGGGGCGTAGCAAATGAAAAACTGTTTTTT
V: TRBV5-1; size: few; D: TRBD1; J: TRBJ2-2; CDR3: CASSTPVGPTGEAGELFF; DNA: TGCGCCAGCAGCACCCCCGTGGGGCCGACAGGGGAGGCCGGGGAGCTGTTTTTT
V: TRBV11-3; size: NA; D: NA; J: TRBJ2-7; CDR3: CASSPKGSYEQYF; DNA: TGTGCCAGCAGCCCTAAAGGATCTTACGAGCAGTACTTC
V: TRBV5-1; size: few; D: NA; J: TRBJ2-5; CDR3: CASSYTGLNWETQYF; DNA: TGCGCCAGCAGCTACACAGGGTTGAATTGGGAGACCCAGTACTTC
V: TRBV3-1; size: few; D: NA; J: TRBJ2-3; CDR3: CASSQDSSGTDTQYF; DNA: TGTGCCAGCAGCCAAGATAGCAGCGGCACAGATACGCAGTATTTT
V: TRBV12-3/TRBV12-4; size: many; D: TRBD1; J: TRBJ1-1; CDR3: CASRPAGTVNTEAFF; DNA: TGTGCCAGCAGACCGGCCGGGACAGTGAACACTGAAGCTTTCTTT
V: TRBV7-3; size: few; D: NA; J: TRBJ2-7; CDR3: CASSSGPTGIYEQYF; DNA: TGTGCCAGCAGCTCCGGACCGACGGGGATCTACGAGCAGTACTTC
V: TRBV5-1; size: few; D: TRBD1; J: TRBJ2-2; CDR3: CASSFGGQSTGELFF; DNA: TGCGCCAGCAGCTTTGGGGGACAGTCCACCGGGGAGCTGTTTTTT
V: TRBV27; size: many; D: NA; J: TRBJ1-1; CDR3: CASSLMGGAEAFF; DNA: TGTGCCAGCAGTTTAATGGGAGGGGCTGAAGCTTTCTTT
V: TRBV9; size: NA; D: NA; J: TRBJ2-3; CDR3: CASSVAVQVGTDTQYF; DNA: TGTGCCAGCAGCGTAGCAGTACAGGTGGGCACAGATACGCAGTATTTT